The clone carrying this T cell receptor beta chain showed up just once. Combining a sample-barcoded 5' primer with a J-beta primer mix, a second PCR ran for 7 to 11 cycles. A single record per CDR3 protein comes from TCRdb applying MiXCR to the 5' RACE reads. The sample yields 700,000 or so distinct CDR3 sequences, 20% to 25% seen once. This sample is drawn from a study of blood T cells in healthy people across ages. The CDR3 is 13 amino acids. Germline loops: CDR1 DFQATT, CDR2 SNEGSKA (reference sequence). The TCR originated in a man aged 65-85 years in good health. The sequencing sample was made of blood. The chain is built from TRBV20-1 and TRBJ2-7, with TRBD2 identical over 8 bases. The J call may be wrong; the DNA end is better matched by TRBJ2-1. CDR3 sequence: CSAGLANGNEQFF. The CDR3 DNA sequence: TGCAGTGCTGGACTAGCAAATGGCAATGAGCAGTTCTTC.